The 18 T cell receptor beta chains listed next were all sequenced from one sample in a study of shared clonotypes between healthy human individuals. The table came from immunoSEQ multiplex PCR; TCRdb's copy has only in-frame clones and leaves some out. The repertoire includes 400,000 to 600,000 clones, about three quarters of them detected once, and around 13% sits in the top ten. The specimen was PBMCs. The origin of the receptors is a woman in her thirties or forties in good health. Some clones in this sample may be carry-over from other donors' samples.

The chain joins TRBV5-5 to TRBJ2-3, with 12 bases matching TRBD2. The V and J ends lost 4 bases and 3 bases, in that order; junction bases with no gene match: 6. Germline lookup yields CDR1 SGHKS and CDR2 YYEKEE (reference sequence). There are 16 residues in the CDR3. CDR3 in amino acids: CASSTGTSGWTDTQYF. The CDR3 DNA reads as TGTGCCAGCAGCACCGGGACTAGCGGGTGGACAGATACGCAGTATTTT.

The rearrangement joins TRBV4-3 to TRBJ2-1; 12 nucleotides match TRBD1. The ends lost 1 base at V and 10 bases at J; junction bases unmatched: 8. This CDR3 spans 16 amino acids. Germline CDR1 LGHNA, CDR2 YSLEER. CDR3 bases: TGCGCCAGCAGCCAAGGTCGGGGACAGGGGGCCGGGGAGCAGTTCTTC. Translating gives CASSQGRGQGAGEQFF.

On this clone: At the DNA level, this CDR3 is encoded by other sequences in the same sample as well. The chain recombines TRBV11-2 with TRBJ2-7; D unclear. CDR1 SGHAT and CDR2 FQNNGV come from the germline V gene. The CDR3 consists of 12 residues. V was clipped by 0 bases and J by 6 bases, with 6 bases between them. CDR3 coding DNA: TGTGCCAGCAGCTTAGAAGGGTCCGAGCAGTACTTC. Translated, it gives CASSLEGSEQYF.

The chain is built from TRBV6-5 and TRBJ2-1; D unresolved. V was pared by 4 bases and J by 0 bases, with 13 bases between. The CDR3 contains 16 residues. CDR1 and CDR2 (germline): MNHEY, SVGAGI. The CDR3 sequence is CASSSPDKGSYNEQFF. The CDR3 bases are TGTGCCAGCAGTTCCCCAGACAAGGGCTCCTACAATGAGCAGTTCTTC.

The chain joins TRBV28 to TRBJ2-7, with 9 bases matching TRBD1. Trimming cost V 5 bases and J 0 bases; bases outside gene matches: 8. The CDR3 is 16 residues long. Germline-derived CDR1 and CDR2 are MDHEN and SYDVKM. The DNA of the CDR3 is TGTGCCAGCAGTCCGCCGGGACAGGGCACCTCCTACGAGCAGTACTTC. Protein sequence: CASSPPGQGTSYEQYF. Full variable domain (rest looked up from reference TRBV28 and TRBJ2-7): DVKVTQSSRYLVKRTGEKVFLECVQDMDHENMFWYRQDPGLGLRLIYFSYDVKMKEKGDIPEGYSVSREKKERFSLILESASTNQTSMYLCASSPPGQGTSYEQYFGPGTRLTVT.

A word on this clone: This likely traces to a read error, being one base from a far larger clone. This chain uses TRBV7-8 with TRBJ2-1, with a tentative D call TRBD2 (6 bases). CDR1 is SGHVS, CDR2 FQNEAQ, per germline. The CDR3 sequence is 14 residues long. Between the trimmed V and J ends, which lost 7 bases and 11 bases, there was a span of 21 bases. The CDR3 loop is CASTRGLAFGKQFF. The CDR3 DNA reads as TGTGCCAGCACCCGAGGGCTAGCGTTCGGTAAGCAGTTCTTC.

The chain couples TRBV7-9 to TRBJ2-5, with D possibly matching TRBD1 (6 bases). This CDR3 has 13 residues. Trimming removed 4 bases from V and 1 base from J, with 7 bases in between. CDR1 is SEHNR and CDR2 is FQNEAQ in the germline V gene (reference sequence). The CDR3 region is CASSSDSQETQYF. Written as DNA, the CDR3 is TGTGCCAGCAGCTCGGACAGCCAAGAGACCCAGTACTTC.

This clone was counted only a few times. V usage is TRBV27 and J usage is TRBJ2-1; D may be TRBD2 (5 bases). The ends were cut back, 2 bases at V and 6 bases at J, with 17 bases in the middle. The CDR3 runs 16 residues. Germline assignment: CDR1 MNHEY and CDR2 SMNVEV (reference sequence). The CDR3 reads CASSLRRLTRVNEQFF. Here the CDR3 DNA reads TGTGCCAGCAGTTTAAGGAGACTAACACGGGTCAATGAGCAGTTCTTC.

The rearrangement links TRBV15 to TRBJ2-7; D call uncertain. Trimming shortened V by 3 bases and J by 5 bases, and 11 bases separated the two germline ends. CDR3 length: 13 residues. Germline CDR1 reads LNHNV; CDR2 reads YYDKDF (reference sequence). Written as DNA, the CDR3 is TGTGCCACCAGCAGTTTTGGGGTGAACGAGCAGTACTTC. As protein: CATSSFGVNEQYF.

The chain couples TRBV2 to TRBJ2-3, with TRBD2 identical over 9 bases. Germline V gene sequence: CDR1 SNHLY, CDR2 FYNNEI. With V trimmed by 4 bases and J by 6 bases, 5 bases remained unmatched. The CDR3 has 14 residues. The CDR3, as DNA: TGTGCCAGCAGTGTCGTAAGCGGGGGGGATACGCAGTATTTT. This codes for CASSVVSGGDTQYF.

This chain joins TRBV7-2 and TRBJ1-6; D may be TRBD1 (5 bases). The V end lost 5 bases, the J end lost 4 bases, and 12 bases lay between the germline ends. Germline values: CDR1 SGHTA, CDR2 FQGNSA. This CDR3 spans 15 amino acids. The CDR3 DNA is TGTGCCAGCAGCCCCACGGGGCTTTATAATTCACCCCTCCACTTT. Translating gives CASSPTGLYNSPLHF.

The gene calls are TRBV29-1 and TRBJ1-1, with 8 bases lining up with TRBD1. Per the germline V gene, CDR1 is SQVTM and CDR2 is ANQGSEA. After removal of 7 bases from V and 6 bases from J, the junction contained 4 bases not matched to a gene. There are 11 residues in the CDR3. The CDR3 coding sequence is TGCAGCGGAGACAGGGGCCCTGAAGCTTTCTTT. The encoded protein is CSGDRGPEAFF.

The chain carries TRBV18 and TRBJ1-1; no reliable D call. The CDR3 contains 13 residues. With 6 bases removed from V and 3 bases from J, the gap between germline ends came to 11 bases. CDR1 and CDR2 from the germline V gene are KGHSH and LQKENI. The CDR3 loop reads CASSSGMDTEAFF. The CDR3 DNA reads as TGTGCCAGCTCGTCCGGGATGGACACTGAAGCTTTCTTT.

This clone has just a few counts. Other DNA variants within this sample encode the same CDR3. The chain combines TRBV10-3 with TRBJ1-1; D gene ambiguous. CDR3 length equals 13 residues. Germline assignment: CDR1 ENHRY and CDR2 SYGVKD. Trimming took off 0 bases at V and 1 base at J, with 3 bases between the two ends. CDR3 protein: CAISESRNTEAFF. The DNA of the CDR3 is TGTGCCATCAGTGAGTCGCGGAACACTGAAGCTTTCTTT.

The chain links TRBV7-2 to TRBJ1-1; D call uncertain. This CDR3 comprises 14 residues. Trimming pared 6 bases from V and 0 bases from J, leaving 11 bases between. CDR1 and CDR2 (germline): SGHTA, FQGNSA. CDR3 sequence (DNA): TGTGCCAGCAGTCGTTTTTCACTGAACACTGAAGCTTTCTTT. It codes for CASSRFSLNTEAFF.

The J gene is TRBJ2-5, the V gene TRBV15; D is undetermined. Trimming took off 0 bases at V and 5 bases at J, with 10 bases between the two ends. CDR1 is LNHNV, CDR2 YYDKDF, per germline (reference sequence). CDR3 size: 14 residues. CDR3 bases: TGTGCCACCAGCAGAGATCTACTGAGTGAGACCCAGTACTTC. This translates into CATSRDLLSETQYF.

The genes are TRBV28 and TRBJ1-5; D remains ambiguous. Trimming removed 4 bases at V and 1 base at J, with 8 bases between. The CDR3 length is 14 residues. Looked up from germline, CDR1 is MDHEN and CDR2 is SYDVKM. In DNA, the CDR3 is TGTGCCAGCAGTTCTTGGGGAAGCAATCAGCCCCAGCATTTT. The encoded protein is CASSSWGSNQPQHF.

The chain couples TRBV6-5 to TRBJ2-7; 8 nucleotides align to TRBD1. Germline V gives CDR1 MNHEY, CDR2 SVGAGI. The CDR3 covers 13 residues. V dropped 2 bases and J dropped 3; count of bases not matched to a gene: 0. CDR3 sequence (DNA): TGTGCCAGCAGTTACGACAGGGGCTACGAGCAGTACTTC. The encoded protein is CASSYDRGYEQYF.